This T cell receptor (beta chain) was obtained from a study of blood T cell repertoires in COVID-19. Study as a whole: Sample material is recorded as cDNA or gDNA derived from T cells, B-cell-depleted T cells, or PBMCs.

With regard to this clone: The sample carries other DNA sequences with the same CDR3.

Profiled with immunoSEQ multiplex PCR; TCRdb holds only in-frame clones, not every one. The profile shows about 68,000 clones, around 90% of them singletons. V shed 7 bases and J shed 1 base, with 4 bases lying between them. The germline gives CDR1 SNHLY, CDR2 FYNNEI. The CDR3 has 11 amino acids. Seattle cases were enrolled at active infection and followed longitudinally. The specimen sequenced was peripheral blood. The clonotype comes from a woman in her 50s with COVID-19, enrolled during active disease. The genes are TRBV2 and TRBJ2-5; D is undetermined. The CDR3 region is CASNLQETQYF. The CDR3 nucleotides are TGTGCCAGCAATCTCCAAGAGACCCAGTACTTC.